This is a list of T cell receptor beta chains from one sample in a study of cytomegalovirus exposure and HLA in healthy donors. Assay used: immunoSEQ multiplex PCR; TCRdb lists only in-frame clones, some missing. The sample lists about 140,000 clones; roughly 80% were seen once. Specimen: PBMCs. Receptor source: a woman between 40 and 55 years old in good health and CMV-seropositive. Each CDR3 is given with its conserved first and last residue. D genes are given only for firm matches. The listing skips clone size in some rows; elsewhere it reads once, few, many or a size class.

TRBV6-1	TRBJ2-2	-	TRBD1	CASSSDRATGELFF	TGTGCCAGCAGTTCCGACAGGGCCACCGGGGAGCTGTTTTTT
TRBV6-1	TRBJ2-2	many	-	CASNPAGYTGELFF	TGTGCCAGCAATCCCGCAGGGTATACCGGGGAGCTGTTTTTT
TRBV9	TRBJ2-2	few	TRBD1	CASSTGQGALRTGELFF	TGTGCCAGCAGCACAGGACAGGGGGCCCTTCGGACCGGGGAGCTGTTTTTT
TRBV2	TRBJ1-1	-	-	CASRGGTGAFF	TGTGCCAGCCGTGGCGGGACGGGGGCTTTCTTT
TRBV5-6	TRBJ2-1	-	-	CASSLYRGNEQFF	TGTGCCAGCAGCTTGTATAGGGGTAATGAGCAGTTCTTC
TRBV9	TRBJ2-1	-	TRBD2	CASRSGLAGPNEQFF	TGTGCCAGCAGAAGCGGACTAGCGGGACCAAATGAGCAGTTCTTC
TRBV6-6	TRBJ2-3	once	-	CASSYSSVGETQYF	TGTGCCAGCAGTTACTCGTCCGTGGGAGAAACGCAGTATTTT
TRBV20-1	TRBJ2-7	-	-	CSAPSPYEQYF	TGCAGTGCTCCTTCCCCCTACGAGCAGTACTTC
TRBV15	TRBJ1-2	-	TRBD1	CATSRDYRGIYGYTF	TGTGCCACCAGCAGAGATTACAGGGGAATCTATGGCTACACCTTC
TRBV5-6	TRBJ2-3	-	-	CASSFGADTQYF	TGTGCCAGCAGCTTCGGGGCAGATACGCAGTATTTT
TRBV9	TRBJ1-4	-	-	CASSAREESGKLFF	TGTGCCAGCAGCGCCCGGGAGGAGTCTGGAAAACTGTTTTTT
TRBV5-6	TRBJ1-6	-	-	CASSFRQGHSPLHF	TGTGCCAGCAGCTTCAGGCAGGGTCATTCACCCCTCCACTTT
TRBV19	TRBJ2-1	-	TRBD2	CASSLAVLNEQFF	TGTGCCAGTAGCCTAGCGGTTTTGAATGAGCAGTTCTTC
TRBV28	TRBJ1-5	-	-	CASSPNGRGSNQPQHF	TGTGCCAGCAGCCCCAATGGCAGGGGCAGCAATCAGCCCCAGCATTTT
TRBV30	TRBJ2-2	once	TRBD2	CAWSYLAGLATGELFF	TGTGCCTGGAGTTATCTAGCGGGTCTGGCCACCGGGGAGCTGTTTTTT
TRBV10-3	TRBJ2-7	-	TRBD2	CAISQIAGRSYEQYF	TGTGCCATCAGTCAAATAGCGGGCCGATCCTACGAGCAGTACTTC
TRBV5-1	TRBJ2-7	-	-	CASSLAVSQTYEQYF	TGCGCCAGCAGCTTGGCAGTCTCACAGACCTACGAGCAGTACTTC
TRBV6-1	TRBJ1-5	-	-	CASRGAPGSNQPQHF	TGTGCCAGCAGGGGGGCCCCGGGTAGCAATCAGCCCCAGCATTTT
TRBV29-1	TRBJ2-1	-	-	CSVEEFPGGNEQFF	TGCAGCGTTGAAGAATTTCCAGGGGGGAATGAGCAGTTCTTC
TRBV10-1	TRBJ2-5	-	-	CASSEDYSQETQYF	TGCGCCAGCAGTGAGGATTACAGCCAAGAGACCCAGTACTTC
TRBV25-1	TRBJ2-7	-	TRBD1	CASSGQGPEQYF	TGTGCCAGCAGTGGACAGGGTCCCGAGCAGTACTTC
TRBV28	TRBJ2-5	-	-	CASSPRQIGQETQYF	TGTGCCAGCAGTCCTCGACAGATCGGCCAAGAGACCCAGTACTTC
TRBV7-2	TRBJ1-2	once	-	CASSLGSMTRTYGYTF	TGTGCCAGCAGCTTAGGGTCTATGACGAGGACTTATGGCTACACCTTC
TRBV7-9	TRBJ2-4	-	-	CASSWESEAKNIQYF	TGTGCCAGCAGCTGGGAGAGTGAGGCCAAAAACATTCAGTACTTC
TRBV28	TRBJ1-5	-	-	CASNTHSNQPQHF	TGTGCCAGCAACACCCATAGCAATCAGCCCCAGCATTTT